This T cell receptor (beta chain) was obtained from a study of blood T cell repertoires in COVID-19. Background on the study: The origin of the acute and convalescent COVID-19 samples was the United States, Italy and Spain. T cells, B-cell-depleted T cells, or PBMCs provided the cDNA or gDNA that served as material.

Clones were sequenced by immunoSEQ multiplex PCR, and TCRdb holds only the in-frame ones, with some missing. The top ten hold 1.7% of the sample, which has 85,000 to 100,000 clones, 90% seen once. This clone was counted a single time. Material for sequencing was peripheral blood. The source is a man in his sixties with acute or convalescent COVID-19.

The CDR3: CAIREGVNSPLHF. The CDR3 nucleotides read TGTGCCATCAGGGAGGGAGTAAATTCACCCCTCCACTTT. The V gene is TRBV10-3, the J gene TRBJ1-6; unclear D gene. Trimming took 6 bases from V and 7 from J, leaving 10 bases between them. Germline V gene sequence: CDR1 ENHRY, CDR2 SYGVKD. The CDR3 contains 13 residues.